The clone carrying this TCR beta chain occurred many times. One entry per CDR3 protein, called by TCRdb with MiXCR from the 5' RACE reads. The table records approximately 100,000 distinct CDR3 sequences, 14% of them present only once. These data are taken from a study of early T cells in non-severe SARS-CoV-2 infection. The V gene end was trimmed by 4 bases and the J gene end by 7 bases; junction bases not matched to a gene: 11. Per the germline V gene, CDR1 is LGHDT and CDR2 is YNNKEL (reference sequence). The CDR3 covers 16 residues. The chain carries TRBV3-1 and TRBJ1-1, with 11 positions matching TRBD1. Sequencing input: whole blood. The clonotype was recovered from an adult who was a healthcare worker with PCR-confirmed SARS-CoV-2 infection or an uninfected control (not recorded which). CDR3 sequence (DNA): TGTGCCAGCAGCCCCGAGGCGGACAGGGGGCAAGGTGAAGCTTTCTTT. Translation gives CASSPEADRGQGEAFF.